This paragraph reports one TCR beta chain. What it recognizes is unknown. The CDR3 contains 16 residues. Germline loops: CDR1 GTSNPN, CDR2 SVGIG (reference sequence). The sample belongs to a study of cytomegalovirus exposure and HLA in healthy donors. The PCR was carried out with 60 Vbeta primers and 13 Jbeta primers. Assay: immunoSEQ multiplex PCR; the TCRdb copy retains only in-frame clones and omits some. The sample has about 150,000 clones; around 79% are singletons. Notes on the study in general: The study put some 150 TCR beta chains on its list as cytomegalovirus-associated. It was reportedly the case that the classifier diagnosed cytomegalovirus status with high specificity and sensitivity.

This TCR derives from a man younger than 45 in good health and CMV-seropositive. The J gene is TRBJ2-5, the V gene TRBV30; D gene uncertain. The better agreement between TRBJ2-7 and the DNA end casts doubt on the J call. Sample: PBMCs. CDR3: CAWSFSQAVFKNEQYF. CDR3 sequence (DNA): TGTGCCTGGAGTTTCAGTCAGGCAGTGTTCAAAAACGAGCAGTACTTC.